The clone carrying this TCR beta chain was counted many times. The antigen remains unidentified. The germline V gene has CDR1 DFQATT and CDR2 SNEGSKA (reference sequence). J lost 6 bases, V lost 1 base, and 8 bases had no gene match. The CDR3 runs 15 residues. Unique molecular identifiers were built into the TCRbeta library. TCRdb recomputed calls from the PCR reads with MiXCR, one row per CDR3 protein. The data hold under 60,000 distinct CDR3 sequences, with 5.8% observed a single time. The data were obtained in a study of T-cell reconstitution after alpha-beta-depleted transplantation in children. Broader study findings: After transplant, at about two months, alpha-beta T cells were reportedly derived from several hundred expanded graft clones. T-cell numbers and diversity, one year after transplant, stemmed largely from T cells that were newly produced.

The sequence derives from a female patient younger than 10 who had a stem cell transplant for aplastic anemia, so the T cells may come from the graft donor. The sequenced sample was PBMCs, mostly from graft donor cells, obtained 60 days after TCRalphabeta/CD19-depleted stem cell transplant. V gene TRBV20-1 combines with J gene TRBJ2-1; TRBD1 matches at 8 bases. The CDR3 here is CSARVQDREVNEQFF. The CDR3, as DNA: TGCAGTGCTAGAGTCCAGGACAGGGAGGTCAATGAGCAGTTCTTC.